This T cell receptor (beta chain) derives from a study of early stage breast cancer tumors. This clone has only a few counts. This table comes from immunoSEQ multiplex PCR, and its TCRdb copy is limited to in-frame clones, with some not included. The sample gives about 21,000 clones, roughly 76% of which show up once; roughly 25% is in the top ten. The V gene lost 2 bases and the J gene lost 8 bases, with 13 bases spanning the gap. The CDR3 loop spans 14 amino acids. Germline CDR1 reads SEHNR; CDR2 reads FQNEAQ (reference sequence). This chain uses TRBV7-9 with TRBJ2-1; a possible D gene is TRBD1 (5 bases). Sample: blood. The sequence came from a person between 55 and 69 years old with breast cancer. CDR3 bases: TGTGCCAGCAGCTTAAGAGTACAGGTCGATGAGCAGTTCTTC. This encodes CASSLRVQVDEQFF.